The sequence of this TCR beta chain was determined in a study of response to subunit inactivated influenza vaccine. Study-wide points: Authors suggested seasonal influenza vaccinations each recruit few new T cells.

This clonotype was seen only a few times. Its antigen is unknown. The CDR3 loop spans 12 amino acids. Germline values: CDR1 SGHDT, CDR2 YYEEEE. V was trimmed by 2 bases and J by 6 bases, leaving 9 bases between them. MiXCR was run by TCRdb on the RT-PCR reads, yielding one entry per CDR3 protein. The repertoire holds about 650,000 distinct CDR3 sequences, roughly 15% seen once, with approximately 7.6% in the top ten. The gene calls are TRBV5-6 and TRBJ2-7; D could derive from TRBD1 or TRBD2 (5 bases each). The clonotype originates from a man aged 50 to 59 who received an inactivated influenza vaccine. The starting material was PBMCs from blood, obtained around 15 days before vaccination. CDR3 bases: TGTGCCAGCAGCTTCGGGACGCTCGAGCAGTACTTC. Amino acids: CASSFGTLEQYF.